This T cell receptor (beta chain) is from a study of response to subunit inactivated influenza vaccine. TCRdb fed the RT-PCR reads into MiXCR, producing one record per CDR3 protein. The profile covers some 600,000 distinct CDR3 sequences, with 13% to 15% appearing a single time and less than 9% taken by the ten largest. Germline V CDR1 and CDR2: SGHKS, YYEKEE (reference sequence). CDR3 size: 13 residues. The V gene end was trimmed by 1 base and the J gene end by 7 bases; junction bases not matched to a gene: 2. V usage is TRBV5-5 and J usage is TRBJ1-2; 9 nucleotides line up with TRBD1. The specimen comprised PBMCs from blood, sampled 14 days before vaccination. This receptor was taken from a man aged 50-60 years who received an inactivated influenza vaccine. The CDR3 nucleotides read TGTGCCAGCAGCTTGACAGGGGGCTTTGGCTACACCTTC. This sequence encodes CASSLTGGFGYTF. Full variable domain (missing parts from reference TRBV5-5 and TRBJ1-2): DAGVTQSPTHLIKTRGQQVTLRCSPISGHKSVSWYQQVLGQGPQFIFQYYEKEERGRGNFPDRFSARQFPNYSSELNVNALLLGDSALYLCASSLTGGFGYTFGSGTRLTVV.